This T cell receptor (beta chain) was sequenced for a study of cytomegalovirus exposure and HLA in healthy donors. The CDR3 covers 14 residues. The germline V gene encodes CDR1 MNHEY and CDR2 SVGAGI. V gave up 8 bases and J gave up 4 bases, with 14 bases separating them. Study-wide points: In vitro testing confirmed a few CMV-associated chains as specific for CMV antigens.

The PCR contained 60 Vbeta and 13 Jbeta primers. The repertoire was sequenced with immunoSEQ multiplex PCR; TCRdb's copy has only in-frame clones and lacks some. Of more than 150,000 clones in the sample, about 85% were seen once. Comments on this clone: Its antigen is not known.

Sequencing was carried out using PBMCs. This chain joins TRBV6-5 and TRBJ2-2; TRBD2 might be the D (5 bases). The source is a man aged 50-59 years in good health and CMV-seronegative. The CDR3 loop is CASEGSPVTGELFF. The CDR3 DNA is TGTGCCAGCGAAGGGAGTCCTGTCACCGGGGAGCTGTTTTTT.